The rows below give T cell receptor beta chains drawn from one sample of a study of CD8+ T cells in alopecia areata. Produced via immunoSEQ multiplex PCR; TCRdb's table is partial and in-frame only. This table has about 140,000 clones, around 83% appearing once. The sample consisted of CD8+ T cells sorted from blood, taken at week 4, from a patient treated with tofacitinib. The receptors derive from a human donor with alopecia areata. The CDR3 runs from the conserved cysteine through the conserved F or W. The D gene is left open where the match is weak. Only some rows state a clone size, as once, few, many or a class for expanded clones.

V gene	D gene	clone size	J gene	CDR3 DNA	CDR3 protein
TRBV28	NA	NA	TRBJ2-7	TGTGCCAGCAGCCCCCCGCGGTACGAGCAGTACTTC	CASSPPRYEQYF
TRBV13	NA	NA	TRBJ2-2	TGTGCCAGCAGCTTAGTTATGTTACCCGGGGAGCTGTTTTTT	CASSLVMLPGELFF
TRBV27	NA	NA	TRBJ2-7	TGTGCCAGCAGTTCACCACTCTACGAGCAGTACTTC	CASSSPLYEQYF
TRBV29-1	NA	NA	TRBJ2-1	TGCAGCGTTGAACCCCTGGACAGCTCCTACAATGAGCAGTTCTTC	CSVEPLDSSYNEQFF
TRBV19	NA	NA	TRBJ1-2	TGTGCCAGTAGTATATTGCAGTCTAACTATGGCTACACCTTC	CASSILQSNYGYTF
TRBV7-6	TRBD1	NA	TRBJ2-7	TGTGCCAGCAGCATCGACCGGACAGGATTCTACGAGCAGTACTTC	CASSIDRTGFYEQYF
TRBV9	NA	NA	TRBJ2-3	TGTGCCAGCAGGGGTAGCACAGATACGCAGTATTTT	CASRGSTDTQYF
TRBV5-1	NA	NA	TRBJ1-1	TGCGCCAGCAGCCTGCGGATGAACACTGAAGCTTTCTTT	CASSLRMNTEAFF
TRBV27	TRBD1	NA	TRBJ2-2	TGTGCCAGCAGGGGACAGGGGTCCCCACCCGGGGAGCTGTTTTTT	CASRGQGSPPGELFF
TRBV9	NA	NA	TRBJ2-1	TGTGCCAGCAGCGTAGAAGCGACTGCCGTTGAGCAGTTCTTC	CASSVEATAVEQFF
TRBV14	NA	few	TRBJ1-1	TGTGCCAGCGGACGGCCAAACGCTGAAGCTTTCTTT	CASGRPNAEAFF
TRBV9	TRBD1	NA	TRBJ1-2	TGTGCCAGCAGCGTTGCAGGGGGTAACTATGGCTACACCTTC	CASSVAGGNYGYTF
TRBV7-6	NA	NA	TRBJ2-1	TGTGCCAGCAGCCCCGACGGCGGTTACAATGAGCAGTTCTTC	CASSPDGGYNEQFF
TRBV14	TRBD1	NA	TRBJ1-1	TGTGCCAGCAGCTACACAGGGGGCTACACTGAAGCTTTCTTT	CASSYTGGYTEAFF
TRBV13	NA	NA	TRBJ2-2	TGTGCCAGCAGCTACCTCTTTGTGAACACCGGGGAGCCGTTTTTT	CASSYLFVNTGEPFF
TRBV27	TRBD1	once	TRBJ2-7	TGTGCCAGCAGTTTAGGACAGGCTTTGGGTGAGCAGTACTTC	CASSLGQALGEQYF
TRBV19	NA	NA	TRBJ1-5	TGTGCCAGTAGTATCCAGGGCCGCGGCAATCAGCCCCAGCATTTT	CASSIQGRGNQPQHF
TRBV4-1	NA	NA	TRBJ2-1	TGCGCCAGCAGCTTTACAGGGAGCTCCTACAATGAGCAGTTCTTC	CASSFTGSSYNEQFF
TRBV19	NA	few	TRBJ2-2	TGTGCCAGTAGCGTCGCAAACACCGGGGAGCTGTTTTTT	CASSVANTGELFF
TRBV5-6	NA	NA	TRBJ1-3	TGTGCCAGCAGCCCCGACCGGTCTGGAAACACCATATATTTT	CASSPDRSGNTIYF
TRBV7-9	NA	NA	TRBJ2-3	TGTGCCAGCAGCTTCCAGGGAACTAGCACAGATACGCAGTATTTT	CASSFQGTSTDTQYF
TRBV30	TRBD1	NA	TRBJ2-3	TGTGCCTGGAGTACAAGACAGGGAGACACGCAGTATTTT	CAWSTRQGDTQYF
TRBV27	NA	NA	TRBJ2-7	TGTGCCAGCAGTTTTCAGGAGGGACCCTACGAGCAGTACTTC	CASSFQEGPYEQYF
TRBV4-1	NA	once	TRBJ2-3	TGCGCCAGCAGCCCCTCGGGCAAGCGTTTCGTGGATACGCAGTATTTT	CASSPSGKRFVDTQYF
TRBV12-5	NA	NA	TRBJ2-5	TGTGCTAGTGGTTTGACCGGGCCGGTAGGGGAGACCCAGTACTTC	CASGLTGPVGETQYF